The 30 T cell receptor beta chains below all came from one sample that was sequenced in a study of a mutant IDH1 vaccine in newly diagnosed glioma. The time point was: baseline, week 1 (first vaccination visit). The treatment is: pre-vaccination baseline after standard-of-care therapy. Sequencing was performed with immunoSEQ multiplex PCR; in TCRdb, only in-frame clones are kept and a portion is missing. The sample holds tens of thousands of clones, 60% to 85% seen once. Material: PBMCs, obtained from a glioma patient treated with radiotherapy, temozolomide or both. The receptors derive from a woman aged 40 to 50 with glioma.

The chain employs TRBV2 and TRBJ1-2, with D possibly TRBD1 on 5 matching bases. Trimming removed 2 bases from V and 8 bases from J, with 9 bases in between. Looked up from germline, CDR1 is SNHLY and CDR2 is FYNNEI. The length of the CDR3 is 12 residues. CDR3 protein: CASSETGRGYTF. CDR3 nucleotides: TGTGCCAGCAGTGAAACAGGCAGGGGCTACACCTTC.

This clone was seen a few times. The chain links TRBV2 to TRBJ2-2, with TRBD1 as a possible D gene (5 bases). The ends were cut back, 6 bases at V and 5 bases at J, with 13 bases in the middle. CDR3 size: 14 residues. Germline CDR1 reads SNHLY; CDR2 reads FYNNEI. Here the CDR3 reads CASRGRGRTGELFF. The CDR3, as DNA: TGTGCCAGCAGGGGGCGAGGCAGGACCGGGGAGCTGTTTTTT.

The CDR3 region has the DNA TGCGCCAGCAGCTTGGCCAGGCAGGGTATAGAAGCTTTCTTT. It yields the protein CASSLARQGIEAFF. The chain links TRBV5-1 to TRBJ1-1, with D possibly TRBD1 on 5 matching bases. Between the trimmed V and J ends, which lost 0 bases and 8 bases, there was a span of 14 bases. CDR1 and CDR2 (germline): SGHRS, YFSETQ. The length of the CDR3 is 14 residues.

The chain is built from TRBV7-2 and TRBJ2-3; D may correspond to TRBD1 or TRBD2 (6 bases each). The germline V gene encodes CDR1 SGHTA and CDR2 FQGNSA. Trimming left V 5 bases short and J 4 bases short, with 22 bases between. This CDR3 has 17 amino acids. The CDR3 loop is CASSVRSGAGGADTQYF. DNA for the CDR3: TGTGCCAGCAGCGTAAGGTCGGGGGCTGGTGGGGCAGATACGCAGTATTTT. Complete variable domain (other parts from reference TRBV7-2 and TRBJ2-3): GAGVSQSPSNKVTEKGKDVELRCDPISGHTALYWYRQSLGQGLEFLIYFQGNSAPDKSGLPSDRFSAERTGGSVSTLTIQRTQQEDSAVYLCASSVRSGAGGADTQYFGPGTRLTVL.

The genes are TRBV4-1 and TRBJ1-3, with TRBD1 identical over 8 bases. V trimming: 4 bases; J trimming: 1 base; junction bases outside the gene matches: 6. The germline gives CDR1 MGHRA, CDR2 YSYEKL. The length of the CDR3 is 16 residues. The DNA for the CDR3 is TGCGCCAGCAGCCCGAAGGACAGGGCATCTGGAAACACCATATATTTT. Encoded protein: CASSPKDRASGNTIYF.

The CDR3 is CASSIVPGGNTIYF. The CDR3 bases are TGTGCCAGTAGTATCGTCCCTGGGGGAAACACCATATATTTT. The chain employs TRBV19 and TRBJ1-3; D not resolved. Germline V lookup: CDR1 LNHDA, CDR2 SQIVND (reference sequence). Trimming took 3 bases from V and 4 from J, leaving 10 bases between them. The CDR3 is 14 amino acids.

The CDR3 nucleotides read TGTGCCTGGCGTGACAGGGACTTAAATGAAAAACTGTTTTTT. Protein product: CAWRDRDLNEKLFF. The J gene is TRBJ1-4, the V gene TRBV30; 7 bases match TRBD1. Looked up from germline, CDR1 is GTSNPN and CDR2 is SVGIG (reference sequence). The trim removed 5 bases at V and 5 bases at J, leaving 8 bases unmatched. The CDR3 is 14 amino acids.

The chain has TRBV5-1 and TRBJ2-5; possible D gene TRBD2, 5 bases. Looked up from germline, CDR1 is SGHRS and CDR2 is YFSETQ. There are 15 residues in the CDR3. The V end was cut by 0 bases, the J end by 4 bases, with 13 bases between. CDR3 residues: CASSLVFLAGETQYF. CDR3 nucleotide sequence: TGCGCCAGCAGCTTGGTCTTCCTAGCTGGAGAGACCCAGTACTTC. The full variable domain, its missing parts supplied by reference TRBV5-1 and TRBJ2-5, is KAGVTQTPRYLIKTRGQQVTLSCSPISGHRSVSWYQQTPGQGLQFLFEYFSETQRNKGNFPGRFSGRQFSNSRSEMNVSTLELGDSALYLCASSLVFLAGETQYFGPGTRLLVL.

The chain combines TRBV9 with TRBJ2-1; unclear D gene. V was cut by 0 bases and J by 8 bases, with 6 bases left in between. Germline CDR1 SGDLS, CDR2 YYNGEE. The CDR3 has 12 residues. This CDR3 is CASSVGMDEQFF. In DNA, the CDR3 is TGTGCCAGCAGCGTAGGGATGGATGAGCAGTTCTTC.

The genes are TRBV6-6 and TRBJ1-4, with D uncertain. The CDR3 runs to 11 residues. With 6 bases removed from V and 8 bases from J, the gap between germline ends came to 7 bases. From germline, CDR1 is MNHNY and CDR2 SVGAGI (reference sequence). This CDR3 reads CASSLEEKLFF. The CDR3 region has the DNA TGTGCCAGCAGCCTAGAGGAAAAACTGTTTTTT.

V is TRBV19 and J is TRBJ2-5; unclear D gene. CDR1 and CDR2 from the germline V gene are LNHDA and SQIVND (reference sequence). Trimming left V 2 bases short and J 2 bases short, with 6 bases between. This CDR3 is built from 13 residues. In nucleotides, the CDR3 is TGTGCCAGTAGTATAATGTATCAAGAGACCCAGTACTTC. Protein product: CASSIMYQETQYF.

The chain uses TRBV27 and TRBJ1-6; D remains ambiguous. Germline CDR1 is MNHEY and CDR2 is SMNVEV (reference sequence). This CDR3 region has 14 residues. V was shortened by 6 bases and J by 10 bases, with 16 bases between the two germline ends. CDR3 nucleotides: TGTGCCAGCAGCACACTCCCGGTAGACTCACCCCTCCACTTT. Protein: CASSTLPVDSPLHF.

V usage is TRBV7-8 and J usage is TRBJ1-1; the D is unclear. V was shortened by 4 bases and J by 0 bases, with 6 bases between the two germline ends. Germline lookup yields CDR1 SGHVS and CDR2 FQNEAQ. The CDR3 loop spans 13 amino acids. The chain's CDR3 is CASSSLLNTEAFF. The DNA of the CDR3 is TGTGCCAGCAGCTCACTTTTGAACACTGAAGCTTTCTTT.

The CDR3 sequence is CASRLLAVSTDTQYF. For the CDR3, the DNA is TGTGCCAGCAGGCTACTAGCGGTTAGCACAGATACGCAGTATTTT. The chain recombines TRBV2 with TRBJ2-3; TRBD2 aligns across 8 bases. Looked up from germline, CDR1 is SNHLY and CDR2 is FYNNEI. The CDR3 spans 15 residues. Germline trimming cut 6 bases from V and 0 bases from J; bases unmatched to any gene: 5.

The chain joins TRBV6-1 to TRBJ1-6, with D possibly TRBD1 on 5 matching bases. The CDR3 is 14 amino acids. With 4 bases removed from V and 4 bases from J, the gap between germline ends came to 8 bases. Germline CDR1 reads MNHNS; CDR2 reads SASEGT. CDR3 nucleotide sequence: TGTGCCAGCAGTGTGACAGATTATAATTCACCCCTCCACTTT. Amino acids: CASSVTDYNSPLHF.

The CDR3, as DNA: TGTGCCAGCAGCGAGAGGGAAGGGGTCGAGCAGTACTTC. It yields the protein CASSEREGVEQYF. V and J are TRBV9 and TRBJ2-7; D could derive from TRBD1 or TRBD2 (5 bases each). This CDR3 is 13 amino acids long. V was pared by 3 bases and J by 6 bases, with 13 bases between. The germline V gene encodes CDR1 SGDLS and CDR2 YYNGEE.

The chain links TRBV9 to TRBJ1-1, with D possibly being TRBD1 (5 bases). The CDR3 totals 12 residues. Germline values: CDR1 SGDLS, CDR2 YYNGEE. V was pared by 0 bases and J by 8 bases, with 8 bases between. In nucleotides, the CDR3 is TGTGCCAGCAGCGTAGATACAGGAGAAGCTTTCTTT. Translated: CASSVDTGEAFF.

This rearrangement joins TRBV5-1 to TRBJ2-7, with 9 bases aligning to TRBD2. CDR3 length: 15 amino acids. From germline, CDR1 is SGHRS and CDR2 YFSETQ. With V trimmed by 0 bases and J by 6 bases, 7 bases remained unmatched. In DNA form, the CDR3 reads TGCGCCAGCAGCTTGGCCTCAGCGGGGGGAGGCGAGCAGTACTTC. This gives the protein CASSLASAGGGEQYF.

This sequence joins TRBV27 and TRBJ1-1; 9 bases are shared with TRBD1. The germline CDR1 and CDR2 sequences are MNHEY and SMNVEV (reference sequence). The length of the CDR3 is 14 residues. Trimming took 2 bases from V and 4 from J; bases not matched to a gene: 2. The CDR3 sequence: CASSLNRGLTEAFF. DNA for the CDR3: TGTGCCAGCAGTTTAAACAGGGGGCTCACTGAAGCTTTCTTT.

The chain recombines TRBV10-2 with TRBJ2-7; D might be TRBD1 (6 bases). Germline V gene lookup returns CDR1 WSHSY and CDR2 SAAADI. The CDR3 has 13 amino acids. The V end was cut by 6 bases, the J end by 7 bases, with 16 bases between. The DNA of the CDR3 is TGCGCCAGCAGGCTAGGGGGAAGGGGTGAGCAGTACTTC. Translating it yields CASRLGGRGEQYF.

The gene calls are TRBV7-2 and TRBJ1-3; no reliable D call. This CDR3 comprises 14 residues. From germline, CDR1 is SGHTA and CDR2 FQGNSA. Trimming shortened V by 1 base and J by 1 base, and 5 bases separated the two germline ends. In nucleotides, the CDR3 is TGTGCCAGCAGCTTAGAAGTGTCTGGAAACACCATATATTTT. Translation gives CASSLEVSGNTIYF. The complete variable domain, with remaining parts taken from reference TRBV7-2 and TRBJ1-3, reads GAGVSQSPSNKVTEKGKDVELRCDPISGHTALYWYRQSLGQGLEFLIYFQGNSAPDKSGLPSDRFSAERTGGSVSTLTIQRTQQEDSAVYLCASSLEVSGNTIYFGEGSWLTVV.

This clone has a handful of counts. V and J are TRBV6-5 and TRBJ1-1; D ambiguous. CDR1 MNHEY and CDR2 SVGAGI come from the germline V gene. The germline V and J ends were trimmed by 0 bases and 4 bases, with 9 bases remaining between them. This CDR3 has 14 amino acids. The CDR3: CASSYSGIGTEAFF. Here the CDR3 DNA reads TGTGCCAGCAGTTACTCCGGGATAGGCACTGAAGCTTTCTTT.

The chain has TRBV10-3 and TRBJ1-3, with TRBD1 identical over 7 bases. This CDR3 spans 16 amino acids. V lost 3 bases and J lost 0; bases outside the gene matches: 5. Germline V gives CDR1 ENHRY, CDR2 SYGVKD. CDR3 in DNA: TGTGCCATCAGTGACCAGGGGGTCCGCTCTGGAAACACCATATATTTT. Translation gives CAISDQGVRSGNTIYF.

V is TRBV5-1 and J is TRBJ2-1, with 9 bases aligning to TRBD2. The CDR3 is 15 residues long. The V gene's germline CDR1 is SGHRS and CDR2 YFSETQ. V trimming: 7 bases; J trimming: 2 bases; junction bases outside the gene matches: 7. The CDR3 spells CASRTSGGTYNEQFF. The CDR3 DNA reads as TGCGCCAGCCGGACGAGCGGGGGGACCTACAATGAGCAGTTCTTC.

The CDR3 nucleotides are TGTGCCAGCAGTGAAGCAGGGGAGTATGATACGCAGTATTTT. Translated, it gives CASSEAGEYDTQYF. The V call is TRBV2, the J call TRBJ2-3; D assignment may be TRBD1 or TRBD2 (5 bases each). The CDR3 totals 14 residues. Trimming stripped 0 bases from V and 6 bases from J, with 10 bases between. Germline-derived CDR1 and CDR2 are SNHLY and FYNNEI.

The count of this clone is one. The genes are TRBV6-5 and TRBJ2-3; weak D call: TRBD2 (7 bases). With 2 bases removed from V and 6 bases from J, the gap between germline ends came to 12 bases. This CDR3 is 14 amino acids long. Germline V gene sequence: CDR1 MNHEY, CDR2 SVGAGI. This CDR3 reads CASSYGGGADTQYF. DNA of the CDR3: TGTGCCAGCAGTTACGGGGGGGGCGCGGATACGCAGTATTTT.

A word on this clone: An end of the junction differs from the germline gene, which may be a read error. CDR3 sequence reads: CASTLGGNTIYF. As DNA, the CDR3 is TGTGCCAGCACCTTAGGTGGGAACACCATATATTTT. The V gene is TRBV11-2, the J gene TRBJ1-3; the D is unclear. Germline V lookup: CDR1 SGHAT, CDR2 FQNNGV. This CDR3 region has 12 residues.

This clone turned up a few times. The chain links TRBV2 to TRBJ1-5; the match to TRBD1 covers 8 bases. The CDR3 length is 14 residues. Germline V CDR1 and CDR2: SNHLY, FYNNEI. J lost 7 bases, V lost 8 bases, and 10 bases had no gene match. The CDR3 DNA sequence: TGTGCCAGCGCCCCGGACAGGGAAGGCCAGCCCCAGCATTTT. It specifies CASAPDREGQPQHF.

This chain links TRBV7-2 with TRBJ2-5, with D perhaps TRBD1 or TRBD2 (7 bases each). This CDR3 is 14 amino acids long. Per germline, CDR1 SGHTA and CDR2 FQGNSA. Trimming left V 5 bases short and J 2 bases short, with 12 bases between. The CDR3, as DNA: TGTGCCAGCAGCCCAGGGGGGGGACAAGAGACCCAGTACTTC. This gives the protein CASSPGGGQETQYF.

The chain has TRBV2 and TRBJ1-6; perhaps TRBD1 as D (6 bases). This CDR3 has 13 amino acids. CDR1 is SNHLY and CDR2 is FYNNEI in the germline V gene. V was shortened by 6 bases and J by 10 bases, with 13 bases between the two germline ends. CDR3: CASRDSLTSPLHF. The CDR3 region has the DNA TGTGCCAGCAGGGACAGTCTTACCTCACCCCTCCACTTT. Looking up the rest from reference TRBV2 and TRBJ1-6 gives the full variable domain: EPEVTQTPSHQVTQMGQEVILRCVPISNHLYFYWYRQILGQKVEFLVSFYNNEISEKSEIFDDQFSVERPDGSNFTLKIRSTKLEDSAMYFCASRDSLTSPLHFGNGTRLTVT.